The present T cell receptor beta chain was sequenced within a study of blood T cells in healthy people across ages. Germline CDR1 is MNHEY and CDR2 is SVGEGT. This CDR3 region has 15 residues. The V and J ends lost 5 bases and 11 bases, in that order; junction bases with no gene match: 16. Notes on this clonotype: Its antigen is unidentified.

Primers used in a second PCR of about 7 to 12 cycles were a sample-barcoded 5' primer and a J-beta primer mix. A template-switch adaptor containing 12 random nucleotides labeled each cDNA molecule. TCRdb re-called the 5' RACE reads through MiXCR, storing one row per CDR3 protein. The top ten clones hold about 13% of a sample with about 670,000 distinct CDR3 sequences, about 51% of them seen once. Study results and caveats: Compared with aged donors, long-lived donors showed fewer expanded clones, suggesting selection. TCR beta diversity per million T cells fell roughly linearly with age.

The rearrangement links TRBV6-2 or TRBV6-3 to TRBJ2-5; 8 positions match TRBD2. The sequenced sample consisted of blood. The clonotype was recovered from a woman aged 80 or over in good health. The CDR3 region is CASSDPGGGRQEQYF. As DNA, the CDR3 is TGTGCCAGCAGTGACCCCGGGGGGGGACGTCAAGAGCAGTACTTC.